Listed here are 21 T cell receptor beta chains from one sample, sequenced in a study of low-dose radiotherapy and immunotherapy resistance in tumors. Alpha and beta chains were covered, as first-strand cDNA relied on TRAV- and TRBV-specific primers. With a constant-region primer and a V-primer adapter, TCRs were subjected to about 20 PCR cycles of amplification. TCRdb called the reads again in MiXCR, with one record for every CDR3 protein. This table holds 59,000 or so distinct CDR3 sequences, approximately 25% found once. The time point is: before trial treatment. The starting material was PBMCs, obtained before treatment. Receptors originate from a male donor with rectosigmoid adenocarcinoma.

The V gene is TRBV30, the J gene TRBJ1-1, with 10 bases aligning to TRBD1. CDR3 length equals 14 residues. Germline lookup yields CDR1 GTSNPN and CDR2 SVGIG (reference sequence). With V trimmed by 1 base and J by 5 bases, 4 bases remained unmatched. CDR3 residues: CAWSGGQGRTEAFF. The CDR3 coding sequence is TGTGCCTGGAGTGGGGGACAGGGGAGGACTGAAGCTTTCTTT.

Worth noting for this clonotype: A far larger clone is one nucleotide away, so this likely arose from a read error. The J gene is TRBJ2-1, the V gene TRBV6-6; 9 positions agree with TRBD1. After removal of 2 bases from V and 9 bases from J, the junction contained 8 bases not matched to a gene. Germline CDR1 and CDR2: MNHNY and SVGAGI (reference sequence). This CDR3 is built from 15 residues. In DNA, the CDR3 is TGTGCCAGCAGTTACAACCGGGACAGGGTCGGTGAGCAGTTCTTC. It yields the protein CASSYNRDRVGEQFF.

In its sample, this clonotype was seen many times. The CDR3 nucleotides are TGTGCCAGCAGCCAAGTATCGGGGGTCTCGGTCAAAAACATTCAGTACTTC. Translating it yields CASSQVSGVSVKNIQYF. This rearrangement joins TRBV3-1 to TRBJ2-4; TRBD2 is a possible D gene (6 bases). The V end was cut by 1 base, the J end by 3 bases, with 16 bases between. Germline loops: CDR1 LGHDT, CDR2 YNNKEL (reference sequence). The CDR3 loop spans 17 amino acids.

In the case of this clonotype: Given a far larger clone just one base away, this is likely a sequencing read error. The rearrangement uses TRBV10-2 and TRBJ2-7; unclear D gene. The CDR3 is 13 amino acids. Trimming removed 10 bases at V and 7 bases at J, with 20 bases between. Germline-derived CDR1 and CDR2 are WSHSY and SAAADI. DNA of the CDR3: TGCGCCATCGGCACGGAAATCTACAATGAGCAGTACTTC. As protein: CAIGTEIYNEQYF.

This clonotype was picked up many times. The chain has TRBV5-1 and TRBJ1-1; no clear D gene. CDR3 length equals 15 residues. V was clipped by 4 bases and J by 6 bases, with 19 bases between them. The germline gives CDR1 SGHRS, CDR2 YFSETQ. CDR3 in DNA: TGCGCCAGCAGCCCGGACCCCAATTATGGCGCTGAAGCTTTCTTT. It is translated as CASSPDPNYGAEAFF.

This clonotype was seen many times. This chain uses TRBV9 with TRBJ2-5; the D is unclear. This CDR3 region has 14 residues. Trimming removed 2 bases from V and 1 base from J, with 9 bases in between. Germline V gene data show CDR1 as SGDLS and CDR2 as YYNGEE. CDR3 residues: CASSVAHIQETQYF. For the CDR3, the DNA is TGTGCCAGCAGCGTCGCCCATATCCAAGAGACCCAGTACTTC.

There are many counts of this clonotype. The rearrangement joins TRBV10-3 to TRBJ1-1; D is unresolved. The V end lost 2 bases, the J end lost 2 bases, and 12 bases lay between the germline ends. The germline V gene encodes CDR1 ENHRY and CDR2 SYGVKD. The CDR3 is 15 residues long. The CDR3 DNA reads as TGTGCCATCAGTGAGCGCGGGGTTCTAAACACTGAAGCTTTCTTT. It codes for CAISERGVLNTEAFF.

DNA of the CDR3: TGCAGCGCCGAGGGAGATTCCTACGAGCAGTACTTC. Translated: CSAEGDSYEQYF. The rearrangement uses TRBV29-1 and TRBJ2-7, with D maybe TRBD2 (5 bases). CDR1 SQVTM and CDR2 ANQGSEA come from the germline V gene. The CDR3 totals 12 residues. With 7 bases removed from V and 1 base from J, the gap between germline ends came to 11 bases.

The rearrangement joins TRBV7-8 to TRBJ2-3; 8 nucleotides match TRBD2. This CDR3 region has 19 residues. The V gene end was trimmed by 2 bases and the J gene end by 3 bases; junction bases not matched to a gene: 16. Germline assignment: CDR1 SGHVS and CDR2 FQNEAQ. CDR3 DNA sequence: TGTGCCAGCAGCTTACTTAGTGCGGGAGGAGGAGGTTGGACAGATACGCAGTATTTT. It codes for CASSLLSAGGGGWTDTQYF.

This clonotype was counted at least ten times. J is TRBJ2-1 and V is TRBV5-1; D is possibly TRBD2 (5 bases). V gave up 4 bases and J gave up 6 bases, with 17 bases separating them. The CDR3 is made up of 15 amino acids. Germline assignment: CDR1 SGHRS and CDR2 YFSETQ. CDR3 in amino acids: CASSPRASLGNEQFF. Written as DNA, the CDR3 is TGCGCCAGCAGCCCCCGGGCTAGCCTGGGCAATGAGCAGTTCTTC.

This clonotype was seen at least ten times. CDR3 nucleotides: TGTGCCAGCAGTGGGTACCGGACAGGGAAGGCTTTCTTT. This sequence encodes CASSGYRTGKAFF. The chain has TRBV25-1 and TRBJ1-1, with 8 positions matching TRBD1. From germline, CDR1 is MGHDK and CDR2 SYGVNS. Unmatched junction bases numbered 9, after V lost 4 bases and J lost 11 bases. The CDR3 covers 13 residues.

This clonotype has only one observation. It differs at one base from a far larger clone, so likely a read error. The V and J genes are TRBV6-6 and TRBJ2-2; 12 bases align to TRBD2. Germline V gene data show CDR1 as MNHNY and CDR2 as SVGAGI (reference sequence). The CDR3 consists of 18 residues. CDR3 in DNA: TGTGCCAGCAGTGACGGGACTAGCGGGCCCCCGAACACCGGGGAGCGGTTTTTT. Translating it yields CASSDGTSGPPNTGERFF.

The rearrangement uses TRBV5-8 and TRBJ2-1, with 9 bases fitting TRBD2. V was pared by 3 bases and J by 6 bases, with 10 bases of the junction left unmatched. The CDR3 has 16 residues. Germline V gene lookup returns CDR1 SGHTS and CDR2 YDEGEE. The CDR3, as DNA: TGTGCCAGCAGCTCTAGTGACCTAGCGGGGCTCAATGAGCAGTTCTTC. Encoded protein: CASSSSDLAGLNEQFF.

The CDR3 region is CATSRPSTGAFTYEQYF. The CDR3 DNA sequence: TGTGCCACCAGCAGACCCAGCACAGGGGCCTTCACCTACGAGCAGTACTTC. The chain is built from TRBV15 and TRBJ2-7; 7 bases map to TRBD1. Germline CDR1 LNHNV, CDR2 YYDKDF (reference sequence). This CDR3 contains 17 residues. Trimming removed 2 bases from V and 2 bases from J; junction bases left unmatched: 12.

CDR3: CSVEGDLGYEQYF. CDR3 sequence (DNA): TGCAGCGTTGAAGGGGACCTCGGCTACGAGCAGTACTTC. The chain is built from TRBV29-1 and TRBJ2-7; D may correspond to TRBD1 or TRBD2 (5 bases each). Germline assignment: CDR1 SQVTM and CDR2 ANQGSEA. Trimming left V 1 base short and J 3 bases short, with 10 bases between. The CDR3 extends over 13 amino acids.

This clonotype was observed many times. The chain couples TRBV12-3 or TRBV12-4 to TRBJ2-4, with 7 bases matching TRBD2. This CDR3 comprises 15 residues. Unmatched junction bases numbered 8, after V lost 6 bases and J lost 3 bases. The CDR3 bases are TGTGCCAGCAGCCTGCAGTGGGGGGGCAAAAACATTCAGTACTTC. Translating it yields CASSLQWGGKNIQYF.

This clonotype was counted at least ten times. The V and J genes are TRBV28 and TRBJ2-5, with 12 bases that match TRBD2. Germline CDR1 is MDHEN and CDR2 is SYDVKM. V was pared by 3 bases and J by 1 base, with 6 bases of the junction left unmatched. This CDR3 is 17 amino acids long. The CDR3 DNA sequence: TGTGCCAGCAGTTTTGGACTAGCGGGAAACCGCCAAGAGACCCAGTACTTC. Amino acid sequence: CASSFGLAGNRQETQYF.

This clonotype was seen at least ten times. The chain joins TRBV7-6 to TRBJ1-6; D not certain. The CDR3 runs to 16 residues. The V gene lost 3 bases and the J gene lost 6 bases, with 15 bases spanning the gap. Per germline, CDR1 SGHVS and CDR2 FNYEAQ. The CDR3 DNA reads TGTGCCAGCAGCTTTGAGCAACGCACCATTAATTCACCCCTCCACTTT. Protein product: CASSFEQRTINSPLHF.

The V call is TRBV28, the J call TRBJ2-5; D is possibly TRBD1 or TRBD2 (6 bases each). CDR1 MDHEN and CDR2 SYDVKM come from the germline V gene. The V and J ends lost 3 bases and 5 bases respectively, with 16 bases between them. The length of the CDR3 is 15 residues. The CDR3 DNA reads as TGTGCCAGCAGTTTTTTTGAGGGGGGTTCGGAGACCCAGTACTTC. Translation: CASSFFEGGSETQYF. The full variable domain, its missing parts supplied by reference TRBV28 and TRBJ2-5, is DVKVTQSSRYLVKRTGEKVFLECVQDMDHENMFWYRQDPGLGLRLIYFSYDVKMKEKGDIPEGYSVSREKKERFSLILESASTNQTSMYLCASSFFEGGSETQYFGPGTRLLVL.

The rearrangement links TRBV29-1 to TRBJ2-7; a weak D match, TRBD2 (5 bases). Germline-derived CDR1 and CDR2 are SQVTM and ANQGSEA. The CDR3 is made up of 12 amino acids. V was clipped by 3 bases and J by 6 bases, with 12 bases between them. This CDR3 reads CSVDGFAGEQYF. In DNA, the CDR3 is TGCAGCGTTGATGGCTTTGCGGGCGAGCAGTACTTC.

There are a few counts of this clonotype. The rearrangement links TRBV6-6 to TRBJ1-5; D is uncertain. Trimming stripped 2 bases from V and 7 bases from J, with 15 bases between. CDR3 length: 15 amino acids. Germline loops: CDR1 MNHNY, CDR2 SVGAGI (reference sequence). The CDR3 loop reads CASSYLPDLGQPQHF. CDR3 DNA: TGTGCCAGCAGTTACCTCCCAGACCTGGGGCAGCCCCAGCATTTT.